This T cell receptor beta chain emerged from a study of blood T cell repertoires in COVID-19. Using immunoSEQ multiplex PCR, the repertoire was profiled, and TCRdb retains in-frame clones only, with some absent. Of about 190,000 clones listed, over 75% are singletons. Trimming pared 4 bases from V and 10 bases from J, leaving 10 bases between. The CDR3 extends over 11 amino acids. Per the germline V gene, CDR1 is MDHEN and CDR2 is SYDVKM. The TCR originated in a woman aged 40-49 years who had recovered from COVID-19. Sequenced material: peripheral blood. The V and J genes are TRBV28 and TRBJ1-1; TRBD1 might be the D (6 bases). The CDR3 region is CASSSQGRAFF. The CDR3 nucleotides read TGTGCCAGCAGTTCCCAGGGGAGAGCTTTCTTT.